This is a list of T cell receptor beta chains from one sample in a study of blood T cell repertoires in COVID-19. The repertoire was sequenced with immunoSEQ multiplex PCR; TCRdb's copy has only in-frame clones and lacks some. The table has a few hundred thousand clones, 86% seen once; the top ten hold around 4%. Sequenced: PBMCs or T cells enriched from blood (not recorded which). These receptors originate from a woman aged 25 to 39 who had been exposed to COVID-19. The CDR3 runs from the conserved cysteine through the conserved F or W. The D gene is left open where the match is weak. Where a row states a size, it is once, few, many or the class of an expanded clone; other rows omit it.

d_call,clone_size,j_call,v_call,cdr3_aa,cdr3_nt
.,once,TRBJ1-2,TRBV6-6,CASSGDTNYGYTF,TGTGCCAGCAGTGGGGACACTAACTATGGCTACACCTTC
TRBD1,.,TRBJ2-1,TRBV7-9,CASSFSTGGEIREQFF,TGTGCCAGCAGCTTTTCGACAGGGGGCGAGATTCGGGAGCAGTTCTTC
TRBD1,.,TRBJ1-1,TRBV18,CASSPTIAQGATEAFF,TGTGCCAGCTCACCCACAATCGCACAGGGGGCAACTGAAGCTTTCTTT
TRBD1,.,TRBJ1-2,TRBV11-2,CASSFEGQGNKKDYGYTF,TGTGCCAGCAGCTTTGAAGGACAGGGGAATAAGAAAGACTATGGCTACACCTTC
.,.,TRBJ1-1,TRBV29-1,CSVSLGVGNTEAFF,TGCAGCGTTTCCTTAGGGGTTGGGAACACTGAAGCTTTCTTT
TRBD1,.,TRBJ2-5,TRBV3-1/TRBV3-2,CASSQDLAPQGAGETQYF,TGTGCCAGCAGCCAAGATCTTGCCCCGCAGGGGGCTGGGGAGACCCAGTACTTC
.,.,TRBJ1-2,TRBV6-5,CASSYSSAEYYGYTF,TGTGCCAGCAGTTACTCGAGCGCAGAATACTATGGCTACACCTTC
.,.,TRBJ1-1,TRBV7-2,CASSLRQGGEAFF,TGTGCCAGCAGCTTACGGCAGGGAGGTGAAGCTTTCTTT
.,.,TRBJ2-5,TRBV7-2,CASSSTGWETQYF,TGTGCCAGCAGTTCGACGGGATGGGAGACCCAGTACTTC
TRBD1,.,TRBJ2-3,TRBV30,CAWSMTGTGTDTQYF,TGTGCCTGGAGTATGACCGGGACAGGCACAGATACGCAGTATTTT
.,.,TRBJ1-4,TRBV15,CATSSHDRGDEKLFF,TGTGCCACCAGCAGTCACGACCGGGGGGATGAAAAACTGTTTTTT
TRBD1,.,TRBJ1-1,TRBV3-1/TRBV3-2,CASSHPGQGNTEAFF,TGTGCCAGCAGCCATCCAGGACAGGGTAACACTGAAGCTTTCTTT
.,.,TRBJ2-7,TRBV24-1,CATSDPSERGGDEQYF,TGTGCCACCAGTGATCCCTCTGAAAGGGGAGGCGACGAGCAGTACTTC
TRBD1,.,TRBJ1-2,TRBV27,CASGGIGGQGWGYTF,TGTGCCAGCGGGGGAATTGGCGGACAGGGTTGGGGCTACACCTTC
TRBD1,.,TRBJ2-3,TRBV24-1,CATSDARQGGSDTQYF,TGTGCCACCAGTGACGCTAGACAGGGTGGGTCAGATACGCAGTATTTT
.,.,TRBJ2-5,TRBV7-2,CASSPSLAGAQETQYF,TGTGCCAGCAGCCCCTCCCTGGCGGGGGCCCAAGAGACCCAGTACTTC
TRBD1,.,TRBJ1-6,TRBV3-1/TRBV3-2,CASSQGDRGNSPLHF,TGTGCCAGCAGCCAAGGGGACAGGGGGAATTCACCCCTCCACTTT
TRBD1,.,TRBJ1-5,TRBV27,CASSFRGQGNQPQHF,TGTGCCAGCAGTTTTAGGGGACAGGGGAATCAGCCCCAGCATTTT
.,.,TRBJ2-7,TRBV7-8,CASSEDRTYEQYF,TGTGCCAGCAGCGAAGACAGAACCTACGAGCAGTACTTC
.,.,TRBJ1-2,TRBV3-1/TRBV3-2,CASSQLRGLYTF,TGTGCCAGCAGCCAATTACGGGGACTATACACCTTC
TRBD2,.,TRBJ2-7,TRBV29-1,CSVDGWTSEGLEQYF,TGCAGCGTTGATGGATGGACTAGCGAGGGGCTAGAGCAGTACTTC
.,once,TRBJ2-2,TRBV6-1,CASSEGMGPTGELFF,TGTGCCAGCAGTGAAGGGATGGGGCCGACCGGGGAGCTGTTTTTT
.,.,TRBJ2-3,TRBV12-5,CASGASGTDTQYF,TGTGCTAGTGGTGCTAGCGGCACAGATACGCAGTATTTT
TRBD1,once,TRBJ2-7,TRBV7-9,CASSRGQGVPYEQYF,TGTGCCAGCAGTCGAGGACAGGGGGTTCCCTACGAGCAGTACTTC
TRBD1,.,TRBJ2-7,TRBV19,CASSIYEGTATPRFYEQYF,TGTGCCAGTAGTATTTATGAAGGGACAGCAACTCCTCGGTTCTACGAGCAGTACTTC
.,.,TRBJ1-2,TRBV29-1,CSVLGGGDRGYTF,TGCAGCGTCCTAGGGGGAGGGGATCGTGGCTACACCTTC
.,.,TRBJ2-3,TRBV9,CASSVGNGGGTDTQYF,TGTGCCAGCAGCGTAGGGAACGGGGGAGGCACAGATACGCAGTATTTT
.,few,TRBJ1-4,TRBV5-1,CASSLAAGRNEKLFF,TGCGCCAGCAGCTTGGCGGCAGGCCGTAATGAAAAACTGTTTTTT
.,few,TRBJ1-2,TRBV30,CAWGQNYGYTF,TGTGCCTGGGGACAGAACTATGGCTACACCTTC
TRBD2,.,TRBJ2-3,TRBV3-1/TRBV3-2,CASSQGTSGVTDTQYF,TGTGCCAGCAGCCAAGGGACTAGCGGGGTAACAGATACGCAGTATTTT
.,.,TRBJ1-5,TRBV2,CASRGLDQPQHF,TGTGCCAGCAGGGGCTTGGATCAGCCCCAGCATTTT
.,.,TRBJ1-6,TRBV19,CASSSQGDSPLHF,TGTGCCAGTAGTTCACAGGGAGATTCACCCCTCCACTTT
.,.,TRBJ1-1,TRBV6-5,CASTKQVSNTEAFF,TGTGCCAGCACCAAACAAGTATCGAACACTGAAGCTTTCTTT
TRBD2,.,TRBJ2-1,TRBV12-3/TRBV12-4,CASSSGLAEQFF,TGTGCCAGCAGTTCGGGACTAGCTGAGCAGTTCTTC
.,.,TRBJ1-6,TRBV28,CASSSGSSPLHF,TGTGCCAGCAGTTCAGGGTCATCACCCCTCCACTTT
TRBD1,.,TRBJ2-2,TRBV7-9,CASSLQGADTGELFF,TGTGCCAGCAGCCTACAGGGGGCCGACACCGGGGAGCTGTTTTTT
.,.,TRBJ1-4,TRBV3-1/TRBV3-2,CASSHRGGSTNEKLFF,TGTGCCAGCAGCCACAGGGGCGGGTCAACTAATGAAAAACTGTTTTTT
.,once,TRBJ2-1,TRBV14,CASSQQGQIGNEQFF,TGTGCCAGCAGCCAACAGGGGCAAATAGGCAATGAGCAGTTCTTC
.,.,TRBJ2-7,TRBV6-5,CASSTPGHSYEQYF,TGTGCCAGCAGCACTCCGGGACACTCCTACGAGCAGTACTTC
TRBD1,.,TRBJ2-6,TRBV28,CASRDRGKSASGANVLTF,TGTGCCAGCAGGGACAGGGGGAAATCAGCTTCTGGGGCCAACGTCCTGACTTTC
.,.,TRBJ1-4,TRBV9,CASSVGRGGNEKLFF,TGTGCCAGCAGCGTAGGAAGGGGGGGAAATGAAAAACTGTTTTTT
TRBD1,.,TRBJ2-7,TRBV7-2,CASSQTGALYEQYF,TGTGCCAGCAGCCAGACAGGGGCCCTCTACGAGCAGTACTTC
TRBD1,.,TRBJ1-5,TRBV19,CASSIGGLRQGRQPQHF,TGTGCCAGTAGTATTGGGGGCCTTCGACAGGGAAGGCAGCCCCAGCATTTT
.,.,TRBJ1-4,TRBV7-8,CASSLDRRATNEKLFF,TGTGCCAGCAGCTTAGACAGGAGAGCAACTAATGAAAAACTGTTTTTT
.,.,TRBJ2-3,TRBV18,CASSPPVTDTQYF,TGTGCCAGCTCACCTCCAGTCACAGATACGCAGTATTTT
TRBD1,.,TRBJ2-5,TRBV2,CASSIRQTGVETQYF,TGTGCCAGCAGTATCCGACAGACAGGGGTGGAGACCCAGTACTTC
.,.,TRBJ2-5,TRBV4-1,CASSQEVQGKTQYF,TGCGCCAGCAGCCAAGAGGTCCAGGGAAAGACCCAGTACTTC
TRBD1,few,TRBJ2-1,TRBV5-1,CASSWTGMVEQFF,TGCGCCAGCAGCTGGACAGGGATGGTTGAGCAGTTCTTC
TRBD2,.,TRBJ2-3,TRBV4-2,CASSPSAAGFAHTQYF,TGTGCCAGCAGCCCCTCTGCAGCGGGGTTCGCCCATACGCAGTATTTT
.,.,TRBJ1-2,TRBV29-1,CSVEGQYGYTF,TGCAGCGTTGAAGGACAGTATGGCTACACCTTC
.,.,TRBJ2-7,TRBV2,CASSPQGVITYEQYF,TGTGCCAGCAGTCCACAGGGTGTTATAACCTACGAGCAGTACTTC